This note documents a single T cell receptor beta chain sequence. V was cut by 7 bases and J by 5 bases, with 11 bases left in between. The germline gives CDR1 LNHDA, CDR2 SQIVND (reference sequence). CDR3 size: 12 residues. Profiled with immunoSEQ multiplex PCR; TCRdb holds only in-frame clones, not every one. The sample consists of about 96,000 clones, more than 80% of them appearing once. These data come from a study of control samples from healthy donors and cancer patients. The clonotype was recovered from a man younger than 35 in good health. The gene calls are TRBV19 and TRBJ1-1; D ambiguous. What was sequenced was blood. The chain's CDR3 is CASTNWVTEAFF. The CDR3 DNA reads as TGTGCCAGTACTAACTGGGTGACTGAAGCTTTCTTT. Full variable domain (missing parts from reference TRBV19 and TRBJ1-1): DGGITQSPKYLFRKEGQNVTLSCEQNLNHDAMYWYRQDPGQGLRLIYYSQIVNDFQKGDIAEGYSVSREKKESFPLTVTSAQKNPTAFYLCASTNWVTEAFFGQGTRLTVV.